These 11 T cell receptor beta chains were sequenced from one sample in a study of T cells in Graves' hyperthyroidism and ophthalmopathy. Amplified TCR beta CDR3 regions derived from RNA transcripts. The HTBI primer set served for first-round RT-PCR of the TCR CDR3. Each CDR3 protein is one row after TCRdb ran MiXCR on the multiplex PCR reads. This table holds about 700,000 distinct CDR3 sequences, around 13% found once. Source material: blood. Source of these receptors: a woman aged 18-29 years with Graves' hyperthyroidism.

The V call is TRBV20-1, the J call TRBJ1-5; D remains ambiguous. Trimming pared 5 bases from V and 3 bases from J, leaving 11 bases between. Germline CDR1 DFQATT, CDR2 SNEGSKA (reference sequence). The CDR3 totals 13 residues. CDR3 sequence (DNA): TGCAGTGCTCTAAAGGGCCACAATCAGCCCCAGCATTTT. Its translation is CSALKGHNQPQHF.

This clonotype was counted ten times or more. V and J are TRBV7-2 and TRBJ2-1, with 7 bases matching TRBD1. The germline V gene has CDR1 SGHTA and CDR2 FQGNSA. The CDR3 runs 13 residues. Trimming took 5 bases from V and 6 from J; bases not matched to a gene: 4. The CDR3 region is CASSGRTGNEQFF. The CDR3 DNA reads TGTGCCAGCAGCGGTCGGACAGGCAATGAGCAGTTCTTC.

This clonotype has at least ten counts. The V call is TRBV20-1, the J call TRBJ1-5; TRBD1 agrees at 7 bases. The germline gives CDR1 DFQATT, CDR2 SNEGSKA (reference sequence). Losses at the gene ends were 4 bases for V and 3 bases for J; bases not matched to a gene: 6. CDR3 length: 14 residues. Written as DNA, the CDR3 is TGCAGTGCTACTAGACAGGGCAACAATCAGCCCCAGCATTTT. Its protein is CSATRQGNNQPQHF.

The chain has TRBV20-1 and TRBJ1-6; D is unresolved. V was clipped by 6 bases and J by 6 bases, with 18 bases between them. In germline, CDR1 is DFQATT, CDR2 SNEGSKA (reference sequence). This CDR3 has 15 amino acids. CDR3: CSARLDRLPNSPLHF. In nucleotides, the CDR3 is TGCAGTGCGAGACTTGATCGGTTACCTAATTCACCCCTCCACTTT.

This clonotype was seen a handful of times. This chain links TRBV15 with TRBJ2-7; D may correspond to TRBD1 or TRBD2 (5 bases each). Germline assignment: CDR1 LNHNV and CDR2 YYDKDF (reference sequence). V was trimmed by 0 bases and J by 0 bases, leaving 9 bases between them. This CDR3 has 15 residues. CDR3 sequence reads: CATSREGDISYEQYF. As DNA, the CDR3 is TGTGCCACCAGCAGAGAGGGGGATATCTCCTACGAGCAGTACTTC.

This clonotype has ten or more counts. The chain links TRBV2 to TRBJ2-1, with a possible D match to TRBD1 (5 bases). CDR1 SNHLY and CDR2 FYNNEI come from the germline V gene. With 3 bases removed from V and 6 bases from J, the gap between germline ends came to 12 bases. The CDR3 has 14 amino acids. In DNA form, the CDR3 reads TGTGCCAGCAGTGATTCTAGGGGCCTCAATGAGCAGTTCTTC. As protein: CASSDSRGLNEQFF.

This clonotype was observed many times. J is TRBJ2-1 and V is TRBV20-1, with 10 bases that match TRBD2. The CDR3 has 17 amino acids. The V segment lost 0 bases and the J segment 3 bases; nucleotides outside the gene matches: 8. Per the germline V gene, CDR1 is DFQATT and CDR2 is SNEGSKA (reference sequence). DNA for the CDR3: TGCAGTGCTAGAGATATCACTAGCGGGGTGCACTACAATGAGCAGTTCTTC. Translation: CSARDITSGVHYNEQFF.

The sample holds a few counts of this clonotype. The rearrangement uses TRBV7-9 and TRBJ1-2; D gene unclear. V lost 5 bases to trimming and J lost 4 bases, with 11 bases between them. Per germline, CDR1 SEHNR and CDR2 FQNEAQ (reference sequence). The CDR3 is made up of 13 amino acids. The CDR3 loop reads CASSLERVYGYTF. The DNA of the CDR3 is TGTGCCAGCAGCCTAGAAAGAGTCTATGGCTACACCTTC.

The chain carries TRBV18 and TRBJ2-3, with 8 bases aligning to TRBD2. The CDR3 runs to 16 residues. V shed 0 bases, J shed 5 bases, and the junction held 7 bases outside the gene matches. Germline CDR1 KGHSH, CDR2 LQKENI. CDR3 sequence: CASSPPGLAGGDTQYF. In DNA, the CDR3 is TGTGCCAGCTCACCACCCGGACTAGCCGGCGGAGATACGCAGTATTTT.

The chain uses TRBV27 and TRBJ1-2; a weak D match, TRBD1 (6 bases). From germline, CDR1 is MNHEY and CDR2 SMNVEV (reference sequence). V lost 3 bases and J 8 bases, leaving 13 bases between the germline ends. There are 13 residues in the CDR3. The CDR3 sequence: CASSLPTGRGYTF. In nucleotides, the CDR3 is TGTGCCAGCAGTTTGCCCACAGGGAGAGGCTACACCTTC.

This clonotype was counted at least ten times. This chain links TRBV4-1 with TRBJ1-3, with unresolved D. V was pared by 0 bases and J by 0 bases, with 12 bases between. Per germline, CDR1 MGHRA and CDR2 YSYEKL. CDR3 length: 17 residues. The DNA of the CDR3 is TGCGCCAGCAGCCAAGATTCCCCGCAGAGCTCTGGAAACACCATATATTTT. It codes for CASSQDSPQSSGNTIYF.